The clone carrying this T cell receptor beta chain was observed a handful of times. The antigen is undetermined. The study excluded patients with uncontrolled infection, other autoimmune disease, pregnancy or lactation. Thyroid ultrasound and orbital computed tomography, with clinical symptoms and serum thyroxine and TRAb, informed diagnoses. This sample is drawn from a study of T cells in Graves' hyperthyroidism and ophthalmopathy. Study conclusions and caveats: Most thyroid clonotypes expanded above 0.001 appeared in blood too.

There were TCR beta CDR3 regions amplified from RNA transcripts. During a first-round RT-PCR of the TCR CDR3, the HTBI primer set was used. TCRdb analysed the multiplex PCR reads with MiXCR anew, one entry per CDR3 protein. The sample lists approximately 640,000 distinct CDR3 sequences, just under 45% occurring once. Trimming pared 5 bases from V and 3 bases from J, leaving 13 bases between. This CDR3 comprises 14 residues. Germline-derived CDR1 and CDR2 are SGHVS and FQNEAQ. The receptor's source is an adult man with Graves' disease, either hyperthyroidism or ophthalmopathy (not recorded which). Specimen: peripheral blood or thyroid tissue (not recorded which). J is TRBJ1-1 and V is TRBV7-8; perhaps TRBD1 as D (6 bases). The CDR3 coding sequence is TGTGCCAGCAGCCCTAACAGGGTTGACACTGAAGCTTTCTTT. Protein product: CASSPNRVDTEAFF.